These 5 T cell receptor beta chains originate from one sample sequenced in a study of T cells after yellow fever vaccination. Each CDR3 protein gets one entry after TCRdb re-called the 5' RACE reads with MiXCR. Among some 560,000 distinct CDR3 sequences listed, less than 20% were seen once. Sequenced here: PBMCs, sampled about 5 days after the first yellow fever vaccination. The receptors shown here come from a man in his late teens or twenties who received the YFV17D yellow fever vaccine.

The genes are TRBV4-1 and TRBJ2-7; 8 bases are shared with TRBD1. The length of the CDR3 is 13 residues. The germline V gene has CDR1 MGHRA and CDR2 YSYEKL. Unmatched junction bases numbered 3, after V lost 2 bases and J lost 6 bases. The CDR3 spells CASSQWTGFEQYV. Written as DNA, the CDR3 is TGCGCCAGCAGCCAATGGACAGGGTTCGAGCAGTACGTC.

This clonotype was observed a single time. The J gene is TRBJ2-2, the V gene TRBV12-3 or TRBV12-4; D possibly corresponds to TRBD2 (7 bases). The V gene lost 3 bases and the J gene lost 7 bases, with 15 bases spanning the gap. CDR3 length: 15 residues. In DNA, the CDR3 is TGTGCCAGCAGTTTTGTGGGGGGGCCGGTCGGGGAGCTGTTTTTT. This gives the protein CASSFVGGPVGELFF.

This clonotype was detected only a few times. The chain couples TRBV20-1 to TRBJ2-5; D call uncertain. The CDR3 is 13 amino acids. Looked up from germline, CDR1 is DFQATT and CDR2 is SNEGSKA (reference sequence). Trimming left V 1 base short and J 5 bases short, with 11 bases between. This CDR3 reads CSARGAFGETQYF. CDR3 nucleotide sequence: TGCAGTGCTAGAGGTGCTTTTGGGGAGACCCAGTACTTC.

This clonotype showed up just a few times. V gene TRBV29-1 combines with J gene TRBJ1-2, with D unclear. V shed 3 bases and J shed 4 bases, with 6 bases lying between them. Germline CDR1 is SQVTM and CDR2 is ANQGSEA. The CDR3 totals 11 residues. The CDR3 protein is CSVEHRYGYTF. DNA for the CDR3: TGCAGCGTTGAGCATCGCTATGGCTACACCTTC.

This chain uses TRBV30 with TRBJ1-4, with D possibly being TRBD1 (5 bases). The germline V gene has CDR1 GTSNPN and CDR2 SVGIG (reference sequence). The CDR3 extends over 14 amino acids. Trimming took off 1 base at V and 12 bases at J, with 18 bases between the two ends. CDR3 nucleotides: TGTGCCTGGAGTGCCTATTCGGGGCGTTCGGAACTGTTTTTT. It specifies CAWSAYSGRSELFF.